The 18 T cell receptor beta chains presented below share a single source sample, sequenced in a study of post-analysis software for immune sequencing data. Findings of the study overall: Roughly 5 TRBV segments (TRBV5-6, TRBV5-1 and TRBV20-1 among them) occurred more frequently in patients than in controls.

Tagging with unique molecular identifiers was a feature of the TCR beta cDNA libraries. In TCRdb, the PCR reads were re-called with MiXCR into one record per CDR3 protein. The sample carries around 770,000 distinct CDR3 sequences, 40% to 55% recorded once. The antigens for these receptors are not known. The sample consisted of blood. The receptors here all came from a girl aged 10-17 years with multiple sclerosis.

Here the CDR3 DNA reads TGTGCCAGCAGCGTAGGAGCGGGACCCACAGATACGCAGTATTTT. Its protein product is CASSVGAGPTDTQYF. The chain uses TRBV9 and TRBJ2-3; 7 nucleotides line up with TRBD2. The CDR3 sequence is 15 residues long. Losses at the gene ends were 0 bases for V and 2 bases for J; bases not matched to a gene: 3. CDR1 and CDR2 from the germline V gene are SGDLS and YYNGEE.

CDR3 nucleotide sequence: TGTGCCAGCAGTAACCAGATAGCGGGGGACTCCTACGAGCAGTACTTC. Its protein product is CASSNQIAGDSYEQYF. The V gene is TRBV12-3 or TRBV12-4, the J gene TRBJ2-7; TRBD2 aligns across 9 bases. Germline trimming cut 5 bases from V and 0 bases from J; bases unmatched to any gene: 8. The CDR3 spans 16 residues.

The chain combines TRBV7-6 with TRBJ1-1, with D perhaps TRBD1 (5 bases). The CDR3 loop spans 13 amino acids. The V end lost 1 base, the J end lost 11 bases, and 14 bases lay between the germline ends. The germline V gene has CDR1 SGHVS and CDR2 FNYEAQ. CDR3 DNA sequence: TGTGCCAGCAGCTTAGGCGGGGACCTGGCTGCTTTCTTT. It codes for CASSLGGDLAAFF.

The rearrangement links TRBV27 to TRBJ1-1; D ambiguous. CDR1 and CDR2 (germline): MNHEY, SMNVEV (reference sequence). Trimming removed 6 bases from V and 0 bases from J, with 14 bases in between. The CDR3 extends over 15 amino acids. The CDR3 sequence: CASSRVGYLNTEAFF. Here the CDR3 DNA reads TGTGCCAGCAGCCGAGTGGGCTACCTGAACACTGAAGCTTTCTTT.

This clonotype was observed a handful of times. The rearrangement links TRBV11-2 to TRBJ2-4; TRBD1 aligns across 7 bases. Germline V gene lookup returns CDR1 SGHAT and CDR2 FQNNGV. The CDR3 is made up of 15 amino acids. Germline trimming cut 0 bases from V and 8 bases from J; bases unmatched to any gene: 7. Written as DNA, the CDR3 is TGTGCCAGCAGCTTAGAAGACAGGGTAGTCCACATTCAGTACTTC. Amino acid sequence: CASSLEDRVVHIQYF. The full variable domain, rest sourced from reference TRBV11-2 and TRBJ2-4, is EAGVAQSPRYKIIEKRQSVAFWCNPISGHATLYWYQQILGQGPKLLIQFQNNGVVDDSQLPKDRFSAERLKGVDSTLKIQPAKLEDSAVYLCASSLEDRVVHIQYFGAGTRLSVL.

The table lists this clonotype with a few counts. This chain links TRBV20-1 with TRBJ2-7; 14 bases are shared with TRBD2. V was clipped by 5 bases and J by 2 bases; unmatched bases: 8. The CDR3 extends over 16 amino acids. Germline CDR1 DFQATT, CDR2 SNEGSKA (reference sequence). The CDR3 nucleotides are TGCAGTGCTGAGGGACTAGCGGGAGTTCTGGCCTACGAGCAGTACTTC. As protein: CSAEGLAGVLAYEQYF.

This clonotype was detected only a few times. The J gene is TRBJ2-7, the V gene TRBV4-1; D is possibly TRBD2 (6 bases). Germline loops: CDR1 MGHRA, CDR2 YSYEKL. There are 16 residues in the CDR3. Trimming pared 3 bases from V and 1 base from J, leaving 16 bases between. For the CDR3, the DNA is TGCGCCAGCAGCCAGGGGGAATTGGGACTGTCCTACGAGCAGTACTTC. It translates to CASSQGELGLSYEQYF.

This chain uses TRBV5-6 with TRBJ2-4, with 7 bases that match TRBD1. With the DNA end fitting TRBJ2-5 better, the J assignment may be wrong. Germline CDR1 reads SGHDT; CDR2 reads YYEEEE. The length of the CDR3 is 14 residues. This CDR3 is CASSSPTGKETQYF. The CDR3 coding sequence is TGTGCCAGCAGCTCGCCGACAGGGAAAGAGACCCAGTACTTC.

This clonotype was detected a few times. The chain is built from TRBV20-1 and TRBJ2-7; a weak D match, TRBD2 (6 bases). The CDR3 length is 15 residues. Germline V lookup: CDR1 DFQATT, CDR2 SNEGSKA (reference sequence). V lost 0 bases and J 0 bases, leaving 12 bases between the germline ends. For the CDR3, the DNA is TGCAGTGCTAGAGATGGGGGGACCCCCTCCTACGAGCAGTACTTC. Its protein is CSARDGGTPSYEQYF.

The sample holds a few counts of this clonotype. V usage is TRBV7-9 and J usage is TRBJ2-7, with D perhaps matching TRBD1 (5 bases). Germline V gene lookup returns CDR1 SEHNR and CDR2 FQNEAQ (reference sequence). The V gene lost 1 base and the J gene lost 2 bases, with 12 bases spanning the gap. The CDR3 sequence is 15 residues long. The CDR3 region has the DNA TGTGCCAGCAGCTTAGGGGTGGGGCCAACCTACGAGCAGTACTTC. It yields the protein CASSLGVGPTYEQYF. The full variable domain, in which reference TRBV7-9 and TRBJ2-7 provide the parts outside the CDR3, is DTGVSQNPRHKITKRGQNVTFRCDPISEHNRLYWYRQTLGQGPEFLTYFQNEAQLEKSRLLSDRFSAERPKGSFSTLEIQRTEQGDSAMYLCASSLGVGPTYEQYFGPGTRLTVT.

The gene calls are TRBV7-2 and TRBJ1-6; D is possibly TRBD1 (5 bases). The CDR3 covers 15 residues. The V gene lost 1 base and the J gene lost 8 bases, with 12 bases spanning the gap. Germline V gene sequence: CDR1 SGHTA, CDR2 FQGNSA. CDR3 nucleotides: TGTGCCAGCAGCTTAGAAGCAGGGATCTATTCACCCCTCCACTTT. Amino acid sequence: CASSLEAGIYSPLHF. The whole variable domain, filled in from reference TRBV7-2 and TRBJ1-6, reads GAGVSQSPSNKVTEKGKDVELRCDPISGHTALYWYRQSLGQGLEFLIYFQGNSAPDKSGLPSDRFSAERTGGSVSTLTIQRTQQEDSAVYLCASSLEAGIYSPLHFGNGTRLTVT.

The rearrangement uses TRBV27 and TRBJ2-1; 12 positions agree with TRBD2. CDR3 length: 19 amino acids. Germline lookup yields CDR1 MNHEY and CDR2 SMNVEV (reference sequence). V was clipped by 2 bases and J by 5 bases; unmatched bases: 13. The CDR3 DNA is TGTGCCAGCAGTTTAGGAGGGTCTGCGGGACTAGCGGGTGACAATGAGCAGTTCTTC. It yields the protein CASSLGGSAGLAGDNEQFF.

This clonotype showed up just a few times. The chain has TRBV10-3 and TRBJ1-1, with TRBD1 matching over 10 bases. V was clipped by 6 bases and J by 4 bases; unmatched bases: 5. CDR1 and CDR2 from the germline V gene are ENHRY and SYGVKD. The length of the CDR3 is 14 residues. The DNA for the CDR3 is TGTGCCATCAGGATGACAGGGGGCGTCACTGAAGCTTTCTTT. Its translation is CAIRMTGGVTEAFF.

This clonotype has just a few counts. This chain joins TRBV29-1 and TRBJ1-2; a possible D gene is TRBD1 (5 bases). Trimming removed 6 bases at V and 5 bases at J, with 13 bases between. CDR1 SQVTM and CDR2 ANQGSEA come from the germline V gene. There are 12 residues in the CDR3. The CDR3 nucleotides are TGCAGCGTGGGGCGGCAGGATTATGGCTACACCTTC. This encodes CSVGRQDYGYTF.

In this sample, this clonotype turned up a few times. This chain uses TRBV7-6 with TRBJ2-1; no reliable D call. CDR3 length: 13 residues. The V end was cut by 4 bases, the J end by 7 bases, with 11 bases between. Looked up from germline, CDR1 is SGHVS and CDR2 is FNYEAQ. Written as DNA, the CDR3 is TGTGCCAGCAGCTGGACGTCCAAAAATGAGCAGTTCTTC. Encoded protein: CASSWTSKNEQFF. The whole variable domain, remainder taken from reference TRBV7-6 and TRBJ2-1, is GAGVSQSPRYKVTKRGQDVALRCDPISGHVSLYWYRQALGQGPEFLTYFNYEAQQDKSGLPNDRFSAERPEGSISTLTIQRTEQRDSAMYRCASSWTSKNEQFFGPGTRLTVL.

V gene TRBV5-1 combines with J gene TRBJ2-1, with 12 bases identical to TRBD2. After removal of 2 bases from V and 2 bases from J, the junction contained 5 bases not matched to a gene. CDR3 length: 17 residues. Looked up from germline, CDR1 is SGHRS and CDR2 is YFSETQ. The CDR3 loop is CASSFLAGGPPYNEQFF. CDR3 DNA sequence: TGCGCCAGCAGCTTCCTAGCGGGAGGGCCCCCCTACAATGAGCAGTTCTTC.

This clonotype was found many times. With a much larger clone just one base away, this may be a read error. This chain connects TRBV5-6 to TRBJ2-7; D may be TRBD1 or TRBD2 (5 bases each). V shed 4 bases and J shed 6 bases, with 11 bases lying between them. Germline lookup yields CDR1 SGHDT and CDR2 YYEEEE. CDR3 length: 12 residues. The CDR3 reads CASSTGRREQYF. In DNA form, the CDR3 reads TGTGCCAGCAGCACGGGACGCCGCGAGCAGTACTTC.

Concerning this clonotype: The junction shows a germline mismatch at one end, possibly a read error. The rearrangement links TRBV5-5 to TRBJ1-2, with a weak D call TRBD1 (5 bases). Germline V gene lookup returns CDR1 SGHKS and CDR2 YYEKEE (reference sequence). The CDR3 sequence is 17 residues long. In nucleotides, the CDR3 is TGTGCCGGCAGCTTGGTTGGAGCCCCGAGGGGTAACTATGGCTACACCTTC. Amino acids: CAGSLVGAPRGNYGYTF. Complete variable domain (other parts from reference TRBV5-5 and TRBJ1-2): DAGVTQSPTHLIKTRGQQVTLRCSPISGHKSVSWYQQVLGQGPQFIFQYYEKEERGRGNFPDRFSARQFPNYSSELNVNALLLGDSALYLCAGSLVGAPRGNYGYTFGSGTRLTVV.